The rows below give T cell receptor beta chains drawn from one sample of a study of T cells after yellow fever vaccination. TCRdb independently ran MiXCR on the 5' RACE reads; one entry per CDR3 protein. The sample includes approximately 34,000 distinct CDR3 sequences, 8% to 11% of them seen just once. Sequencing used PBMCs, either bulk or a sorted T-cell subset (CD4+, CD8+, memory, or dextramer-sorted; not recorded which), obtained less than 16 days after the first yellow fever vaccination. All receptors derive from a man younger than 30 who received the YFV17D yellow fever vaccine. CDR3s include the opening cysteine and the closing phenylalanine or tryptophan. D genes are given only for firm matches.

d_gene: .; j_gene: TRBJ2-1; v_gene: TRBV5-1; CDR3aa: CASSFQPGPSSYNEQFF
d_gene: TRBD1; j_gene: TRBJ2-3; v_gene: TRBV6-4; CDR3aa: CASSYGTGSTDTQYF
d_gene: .; j_gene: TRBJ1-3; v_gene: TRBV11-2; CDR3aa: CASSFHRLSGNIIYF
d_gene: .; j_gene: TRBJ2-5; v_gene: TRBV19; CDR3aa: CASSRGRGAQETQYF
d_gene: .; j_gene: TRBJ2-1; v_gene: TRBV9; CDR3aa: CASSVAPGVDEQFF
d_gene: .; j_gene: TRBJ2-3; v_gene: TRBV6-5; CDR3aa: CASSYGRESTDTQYF
d_gene: .; j_gene: TRBJ1-1; v_gene: TRBV4-2; CDR3aa: CASSQDRAGTEAFF
d_gene: .; j_gene: TRBJ2-7; v_gene: TRBV12-3/TRBV12-4; CDR3aa: CASSEVAGGYEQYF
d_gene: TRBD2; j_gene: TRBJ2-7; v_gene: TRBV6-1; CDR3aa: CASSPSGPSYEQYF
d_gene: .; j_gene: TRBJ2-3; v_gene: TRBV11-2; CDR3aa: CASSLGSTDTQYF
d_gene: .; j_gene: TRBJ2-4; v_gene: TRBV6-1; CDR3aa: CASSDFGSAKNIQYF
d_gene: .; j_gene: TRBJ2-1; v_gene: TRBV24-1; CDR3aa: CATSERGAYNEQFF
d_gene: .; j_gene: TRBJ1-6; v_gene: TRBV12-3/TRBV12-4; CDR3aa: CASSSQGSVNSPLHF
d_gene: .; j_gene: TRBJ2-3; v_gene: TRBV20-1; CDR3aa: CSARDGPRGADTQYF
d_gene: .; j_gene: TRBJ1-2; v_gene: TRBV4-2; CDR3aa: CASSQDTGANYGYTF
d_gene: TRBD1; j_gene: TRBJ2-2; v_gene: TRBV5-1; CDR3aa: CASSTGQAYTGELFF
d_gene: .; j_gene: TRBJ2-6; v_gene: TRBV5-6; CDR3aa: CASSLALGESYGANVLTF
d_gene: .; j_gene: TRBJ1-6; v_gene: TRBV6-5; CDR3aa: CASRPGRDNSPLHF
d_gene: .; j_gene: TRBJ2-5; v_gene: TRBV27; CDR3aa: CASSLTGKTQYF
d_gene: TRBD1; j_gene: TRBJ2-7; v_gene: TRBV5-1; CDR3aa: CASSLGDRGEQYF
d_gene: TRBD1; j_gene: TRBJ2-3; v_gene: TRBV27; CDR3aa: CATTPGQGSDTQYF
d_gene: TRBD2; j_gene: TRBJ2-3; v_gene: TRBV5-4; CDR3aa: CASSLQLGGGTDTQYF
d_gene: .; j_gene: TRBJ1-5; v_gene: TRBV20-1; CDR3aa: CSARSNSGPQHF
d_gene: TRBD2; j_gene: TRBJ2-7; v_gene: TRBV12-3/TRBV12-4; CDR3aa: CASSQGLAGAGEQYF
d_gene: .; j_gene: TRBJ2-5; v_gene: TRBV7-2; CDR3aa: CASSLLGRIGSETQYF
d_gene: .; j_gene: TRBJ1-1; v_gene: TRBV11-2; CDR3aa: CASSPTGNTEAFF
d_gene: .; j_gene: TRBJ2-3; v_gene: TRBV5-4; CDR3aa: CASRSTRTDTQYF
d_gene: .; j_gene: TRBJ2-6; v_gene: TRBV2; CDR3aa: CASSLAGSLSGANVLTF
d_gene: TRBD1; j_gene: TRBJ2-3; v_gene: TRBV29-1; CDR3aa: CSVEVWGKGATDTQYF
d_gene: .; j_gene: TRBJ2-1; v_gene: TRBV7-2; CDR3aa: CASSWGRHNEQFF
d_gene: TRBD1; j_gene: TRBJ1-2; v_gene: TRBV5-1; CDR3aa: CASSSDRGLRGYTF
d_gene: TRBD1; j_gene: TRBJ1-1; v_gene: TRBV19; CDR3aa: CASSSLQGWTEAFF
d_gene: .; j_gene: TRBJ1-5; v_gene: TRBV12-3/TRBV12-4; CDR3aa: CASTGGGHSNQPQHF
d_gene: TRBD1; j_gene: TRBJ2-2; v_gene: TRBV12-3/TRBV12-4; CDR3aa: CASSPWGQVNTGELFF
d_gene: .; j_gene: TRBJ1-5; v_gene: TRBV27; CDR3aa: CASSSTSGVSFGQPQHF
d_gene: TRBD1; j_gene: TRBJ2-2; v_gene: TRBV29-1; CDR3aa: CSARQGADTGELFF
d_gene: .; j_gene: TRBJ2-3; v_gene: TRBV7-2; CDR3aa: CASSLGTPRKDTQYF
d_gene: .; j_gene: TRBJ2-1; v_gene: TRBV27; CDR3aa: CASSFPVGEQFF
d_gene: .; j_gene: TRBJ2-1; v_gene: TRBV7-2; CDR3aa: CASSWWGGRWDNEQFF
d_gene: TRBD1; j_gene: TRBJ1-2; v_gene: TRBV24-1; CDR3aa: CATSDHGTADYGYTF
d_gene: .; j_gene: TRBJ2-6; v_gene: TRBV4-2; CDR3aa: CASSGEGWASSGANVLTF
d_gene: TRBD2; j_gene: TRBJ2-5; v_gene: TRBV7-3; CDR3aa: CASSIGLAGGDGWETQYF
d_gene: .; j_gene: TRBJ2-3; v_gene: TRBV7-2; CDR3aa: CASTEVGARTDTQYF
d_gene: TRBD2; j_gene: TRBJ2-3; v_gene: TRBV5-1; CDR3aa: CASSSGLAGKKVDTQYF
d_gene: .; j_gene: TRBJ2-7; v_gene: TRBV29-1; CDR3aa: CSVRSPGRDEQYF
d_gene: .; j_gene: TRBJ1-2; v_gene: TRBV6-1; CDR3aa: CASSPRVYYGYTF
d_gene: .; j_gene: TRBJ2-2; v_gene: TRBV9; CDR3aa: CASSGGGGLNTGELFF
d_gene: .; j_gene: TRBJ2-7; v_gene: TRBV5-6; CDR3aa: CASSRGTYEQYF
d_gene: .; j_gene: TRBJ1-5; v_gene: TRBV5-1; CDR3aa: CASSLEGGRGQPQHF
d_gene: .; j_gene: TRBJ2-3; v_gene: TRBV15; CDR3aa: CATSARSGLRADTQYF
d_gene: TRBD2; j_gene: TRBJ2-1; v_gene: TRBV11-2; CDR3aa: CASSRPGTRFQNEQFF
d_gene: .; j_gene: TRBJ1-2; v_gene: TRBV7-2; CDR3aa: CASSMRGYYGYTF
d_gene: .; j_gene: TRBJ2-3; v_gene: TRBV4-3; CDR3aa: CASSQDVLADTQYF
d_gene: TRBD1; j_gene: TRBJ2-1; v_gene: TRBV6-1; CDR3aa: CASSGGRGLGEQFF
d_gene: .; j_gene: TRBJ1-1; v_gene: TRBV2; CDR3aa: CASRGSDMNTEAFF
d_gene: .; j_gene: TRBJ2-3; v_gene: TRBV20-1; CDR3aa: CSARDGGKGADTQYF
d_gene: .; j_gene: TRBJ2-5; v_gene: TRBV7-2; CDR3aa: CASSLVRKETQYF
d_gene: TRBD1; j_gene: TRBJ2-3; v_gene: TRBV20-1; CDR3aa: CSASEPDRGADTQYF
d_gene: .; j_gene: TRBJ2-1; v_gene: TRBV10-3; CDR3aa: CAIMVSVGGSYNEQFF
d_gene: .; j_gene: TRBJ1-1; v_gene: TRBV5-6; CDR3aa: CASSLWAAEAFF